The rows below give T cell receptor beta chains drawn from one sample of a study of T cell responses to AZD1222 COVID-19 vaccine. TCRdb keeps only in-frame clones here, not all; method: immunoSEQ multiplex PCR. The sample has about 85,000 clones; around 85% are singletons. The specimen was peripheral blood, collected on day 0 of AZD1222 vaccination. These receptors originate from an adult in good health. CDR3s include the opening cysteine and the closing phenylalanine or tryptophan. A D gene is named only where the DNA matches it firmly. The size entry is marked missing in some rows and otherwise reads once, few, many or a size class.

NA | TRBJ1-5 | NA | TRBV3-1/TRBV3-2 | TGTGCCAGCAGCGGGGACAGCAATCAGCCCCAGCATTTT | CASSGDSNQPQHF
NA | TRBJ1-3 | NA | TRBV19 | TGTGCCAGTAGTCTCATCCGCGACACGGGGACCATATATTTT | CASSLIRDTGTIYF
NA | TRBJ1-1 | TRBD1 | TRBV2 | TGTGCCAGCGAACCGGGACAGGGTGGCACTGAAGCTTTCTTT | CASEPGQGGTEAFF
NA | TRBJ1-5 | TRBD1 | TRBV11-3 | TGTGCCAGCAGCTTAGAGGGAGGGGGCGAGGATCAGCCCCAGCATTTT | CASSLEGGGEDQPQHF
NA | TRBJ1-2 | NA | TRBV9 | TGTGCCAGCAGCCCACGGGGGACCCTAGCTAACTATGGCTACACCTTC | CASSPRGTLANYGYTF
NA | TRBJ2-1 | NA | TRBV6-5 | TGTGCCAGCAAGCTTACAGGGCCCTGGGAGCAGTTCTTC | CASKLTGPWEQFF
NA | TRBJ1-2 | NA | TRBV9 | TGTGCCAGCAGCCCTCAACTATCGAACTATGGCTACACCTTC | CASSPQLSNYGYTF
NA | TRBJ2-7 | TRBD2 | TRBV5-4 | TGTGCCAGCAGCTTGGAGGCTAGCGGGACTAAAGAGCAGTACTTC | CASSLEASGTKEQYF
NA | TRBJ1-4 | NA | TRBV11-1 | TGTGCCAGCAGTTCCGGGACACAGAATGAAAAACTGTTTTTT | CASSSGTQNEKLFF
NA | TRBJ2-1 | TRBD2 | TRBV20-1 | TGCAGTGCCCTCGAGCGGGAGAAGCAGTTCTTC | CSALEREKQFF
NA | TRBJ1-1 | NA | TRBV19 | TGTGCCAGTAGTAGTCAGATGGGCACTGAAGCTTTCTTT | CASSSQMGTEAFF
NA | TRBJ1-2 | TRBD1 | TRBV3-1/TRBV3-2 | TGTGCCAGCAGCCCAATCCAGGGGGATGGCTACACCTTC | CASSPIQGDGYTF
NA | TRBJ2-7 | TRBD2 | TRBV28 | TGTGCCAGCACCTGGAGCGGGGGCTCCTACGAGCAGTACTTC | CASTWSGGSYEQYF
NA | TRBJ2-1 | NA | TRBV29-1 | TGCAGCGTTGTCGCGCTCCCCAACAATGAGCAGTTCTTC | CSVVALPNNEQFF
NA | TRBJ2-5 | NA | TRBV27 | TGTGCCAGCAAAAGTGGGAACCTTCTCCAAGAGACCCAGTACTTC | CASKSGNLLQETQYF
few | TRBJ2-7 | NA | TRBV18 | TGTGCCAGCTCACCAACAGGGTCCTACGAGCAGTACTTC | CASSPTGSYEQYF
NA | TRBJ1-1 | TRBD1 | TRBV11-2 | TGTGCCAGCAGCTCAGGGACAGGGGACACTGAAGCTTTCTTT | CASSSGTGDTEAFF
NA | TRBJ2-7 | TRBD2 | TRBV28 | TGTGCCAGCAGTAAGGGCGGGGGGCTCTCCTACGAGCAGTACTTC | CASSKGGGLSYEQYF
NA | TRBJ2-2 | TRBD1 | TRBV28 | TGTGCCAGCAGTTTATTACAGGGGTCCGGGGAGCTGTTTTTT | CASSLLQGSGELFF
NA | TRBJ1-5 | NA | TRBV18 | TGTGCCAGCTCACCACCAGGGGGGGCTAGCAATCAGCCCCAGCATTTT | CASSPPGGASNQPQHF
NA | TRBJ1-6 | NA | TRBV6-5 | TGTGCCAGCAGTCCCCCGGGAGGGATTAATTCACCCCTCCACTTT | CASSPPGGINSPLHF
NA | TRBJ2-1 | TRBD2 | TRBV4-1 | TGCGCCAGCAGCCAAGATCTGGGGCTAAGGACTAGGGGCTCTAATGAGCAGTTCTTC | CASSQDLGLRTRGSNEQFF
NA | TRBJ2-7 | NA | TRBV7-2 | TGTGCCAGCTTCCCCTGGGGGGGGGCCTCCTACGAGCAGTACTTC | CASFPWGGASYEQYF
NA | TRBJ1-1 | NA | TRBV19 | TGTGCCAGTAGCTGGACAGCAATGAACACTGAAGCTTTCTTT | CASSWTAMNTEAFF
NA | TRBJ1-2 | TRBD1 | TRBV5-1 | TGCGCCAGCAGCTTGGAAGGGGACAGGGTACGGGGCTACACCTTC | CASSLEGDRVRGYTF
NA | TRBJ1-6 | NA | TRBV4-1 | TGCGCCAGCGCCATGGGATCTTCGTATAATTCACCCCTCCACTTT | CASAMGSSYNSPLHF
NA | TRBJ2-5 | NA | TRBV18 | TGTGCCAGCTCACCGGCAGGGTGGGAGACCCAGTACTTC | CASSPAGWETQYF
NA | TRBJ1-4 | TRBD1 | TRBV19 | TGTGCCAGTAGTACAGGGGGGACAGCGTTCACTAATGAAAAACTGTTTTTT | CASSTGGTAFTNEKLFF
NA | TRBJ1-4 | TRBD1 | TRBV14 | TGTGCCAGCAGCCAGATGACAGGGGGCAACGAAAAACTGTTTTTT | CASSQMTGGNEKLFF
few | TRBJ2-7 | NA | TRBV12-3/TRBV12-4 | TGTGCCAGCAGTAATGGTTGGCCTAACGAGCAGTACTTC | CASSNGWPNEQYF
NA | TRBJ1-5 | NA | TRBV3-1/TRBV3-2 | TGTGCCAGCAGCCATAATGATCGTCAGCCCCAGCATTTT | CASSHNDRQPQHF
NA | TRBJ2-7 | NA | TRBV28 | TGTGCCACCACCCACCGGGTCGGTTCCTACGAGCAGTACTTC | CATTHRVGSYEQYF
NA | TRBJ1-1 | TRBD1 | TRBV12-3/TRBV12-4 | TGTGCCAGCAGTTCCAGGGGGCTGGATGAAGCTTTCTTT | CASSSRGLDEAFF
NA | TRBJ2-7 | NA | TRBV5-4 | TGTGCCAGCAGCTTGGCCCAGACGGGGCAGGGCGAGCAGTACTTC | CASSLAQTGQGEQYF
NA | TRBJ1-2 | NA | TRBV4-3 | TGCGCCAGCAGCCAAGCTCGGGGGCGGAGCGGCTACACCTTC | CASSQARGRSGYTF
NA | TRBJ2-6 | TRBD2 | TRBV10-3 | TGTGCCATCAGTGATCGAGTTAGCGGGTCTCCCTCTGGGGCCAACGTCCTGACTTTC | CAISDRVSGSPSGANVLTF
NA | TRBJ1-6 | NA | TRBV28 | TGTGCCAGCAGTTTCCTGGCGCGGGTCCTTATTATGGATAATTCACCCCTCCACTTT | CASSFLARVLIMDNSPLHF
NA | TRBJ1-5 | NA | TRBV19 | TGTGCCAGTAGAGGGGAGATTCATCAGCCCCAGCATTTT | CASRGEIHQPQHF
NA | TRBJ2-1 | TRBD2 | TRBV7-8 | TGTGCCAGCAGCTTAGGTCGGACTAGCGGGGTGATCAGTGAGCAGTTCTTC | CASSLGRTSGVISEQFF
NA | TRBJ2-3 | NA | TRBV19 | TGTGCCAGTAGTTCGACAGCAGGACGCACAGATACGCAGTATTTT | CASSSTAGRTDTQYF
NA | TRBJ2-1 | NA | TRBV5-8 | TGTGCCAGCAGCCTGGTAGGGGGGGGCTCCTACAATGAGCAGTTCTTC | CASSLVGGGSYNEQFF
NA | TRBJ1-5 | NA | TRBV6-6 | TGTGCCAGCAGAGATTCAGGACGGCTGAATCAGCCCCAGCATTTT | CASRDSGRLNQPQHF
NA | TRBJ2-7 | NA | TRBV28 | TGTGCCAGCAGTTCACCTCGGACGGGGTGGGACGAGCAGTACTTC | CASSSPRTGWDEQYF
NA | TRBJ2-7 | TRBD1 | TRBV25-1 | TGTGCCAGCAGACCGGGACAGTGGGACGAGCAGTACTTC | CASRPGQWDEQYF
NA | TRBJ2-3 | NA | TRBV6-4 | TGTGCCAGCAGTGAAAGGGGGGGAGAAGATACGCAGTATTTT | CASSERGGEDTQYF
NA | TRBJ2-7 | NA | TRBV9 | TGTGCCAGCGGTGATACAGCCGAGCAGTACTTC | CASGDTAEQYF
NA | TRBJ2-1 | NA | TRBV28 | TGTGCCAGCAGTACAGGGCCTGGGATCTACAATGAGCAGTTCTTC | CASSTGPGIYNEQFF
NA | TRBJ2-7 | TRBD2 | TRBV24-1 | TGTGCCACCAGTGGTACACTAGCGGTACCCCAGACCTACGAGCAGTACTTC | CATSGTLAVPQTYEQYF
NA | TRBJ2-6 | NA | TRBV27 | TGTGCCAGCAGTTTGACAGGACCCTCTGGGGCCAACGTCCTGACTTTC | CASSLTGPSGANVLTF
NA | TRBJ1-2 | NA | TRBV30 | TGTGCCTGGAGTCCCCGGGGAAGGAACTATGGCTACACCTTC | CAWSPRGRNYGYTF
NA | TRBJ2-6 | NA | TRBV28 | TGTGCCAGCAGGCCTACAGGATCCGGGGCCAACGTCCTGACTTTC | CASRPTGSGANVLTF
many | TRBJ2-5 | NA | TRBV7-3 | TGTGCCAGCAGCCTGGACTTGGGGGAGACCCAGTACTTC | CASSLDLGETQYF
NA | TRBJ2-2 | TRBD1 | TRBV11-2 | TGTGCCAGCAGCCCACGGACAGGGAGCGTGGAGCTGTTTTTT | CASSPRTGSVELFF
once | TRBJ2-7 | TRBD1 | TRBV4-1 | TGCGCCAGCAGCCAACCTTGGACAGGGGGTCCCTACGAGCAGTACTTC | CASSQPWTGGPYEQYF
NA | TRBJ2-2 | TRBD1 | TRBV15 | TGTGCCACCAGCAGGACAGGGCTTTTCGCCGGGGAGCTGTTTTTT | CATSRTGLFAGELFF
NA | TRBJ1-4 | NA | TRBV7-8 | TGTGCCAGCAGCTTGTTGGAGGGCTATGGTGAAAAACTGCCAAAACTGTTTTTT | CASSLLEGYGEKLPKLFF
NA | TRBJ2-5 | NA | TRBV7-2 | TGTGCCAGCAGCTCTAGCGCCAGGGTTGGGACCCAGTACTTC | CASSSSARVGTQYF
NA | TRBJ2-7 | NA | TRBV5-1 | TGCGCCAGCAGCTTGGAGGGGCAGCTTGGGACCTACGAGCAGTACTTC | CASSLEGQLGTYEQYF